Here is one T cell receptor (beta chain) with its context. The antigen is not known. These data are taken from a study of human versus mouse CDR3 diversity and MHC coevolution. Whole-study context: Reportedly, immunoSEQ detects one in 200,000 T cells with minimized PCR bias. Valid reads per sample ranged from about 0.6 x 10^7 to 1.7 x 10^7. General study findings and limits: The lowest clonal inequality scores came from most of the three human donors. On average, humans showed more CDR3 deletions and insertions than mice.

The germline V gene encodes CDR1 SQVTM and CDR2 ANQGSEA. The CDR3 has 11 amino acids. With 6 bases removed from V and 4 bases from J, the gap between germline ends came to 8 bases. Only in-frame clones appear in the TCRdb table, and some are missing; sequencing was by immunoSEQ multiplex PCR. The repertoire consists of more than 60,000 clones, with 80% to 95% occurring once and the leading ten covering roughly 0.15%. The source material was naive CD4+ T cells from blood. Subset in this sample: CD45RO-negative CD62L-positive naive CD4 T cells. The V call is TRBV29-1, the J call TRBJ2-3; D is perhaps TRBD2 (5 bases). The receptor's source is a person aged 30-70 years in good health. The CDR3 protein is CSVAEADTQYF. The CDR3, as DNA: TGCAGCGTGGCGGAGGCAGATACGCAGTATTTT.